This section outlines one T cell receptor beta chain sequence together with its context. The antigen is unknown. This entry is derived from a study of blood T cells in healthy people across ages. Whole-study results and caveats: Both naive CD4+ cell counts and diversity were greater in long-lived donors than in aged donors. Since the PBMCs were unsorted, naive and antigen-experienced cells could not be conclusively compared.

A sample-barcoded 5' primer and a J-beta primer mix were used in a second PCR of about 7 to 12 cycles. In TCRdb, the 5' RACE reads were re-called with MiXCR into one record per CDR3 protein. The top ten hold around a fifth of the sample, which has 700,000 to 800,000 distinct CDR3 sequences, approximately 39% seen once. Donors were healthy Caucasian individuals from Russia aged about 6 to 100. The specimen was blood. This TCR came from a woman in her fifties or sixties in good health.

The CDR3 protein is CASSSVIDGTDTQYF. CDR3 DNA sequence: TGTGCCAGCAGCTCCGTGATAGACGGCACAGATACGCAGTATTTT. V is TRBV14 and J is TRBJ2-3; D is unresolved. The CDR3 sequence is 15 residues long. V gave up 5 bases and J gave up 1 base, with 13 bases separating them. The germline gives CDR1 SGHDN, CDR2 FVKESK.